Shown below are 29 T cell receptor beta chains from a single sample sequenced in a study of CD8 T cells in ankylosing spondylitis. MiXCR, run by TCRdb on the 5' RACE reads, gives a single entry per CDR3 protein. The table has 250,000 to 300,000 distinct CDR3 sequences, about 19% seen once. Specimen: blood, either unsorted or a sorted T cell fraction (not recorded which). All receptors come from a male donor with ankylosing spondylitis or in good health (not recorded which).

This clonotype was counted ten times or more. The J gene is TRBJ2-2, the V gene TRBV20-1, with 9 bases fitting TRBD2. V was clipped by 6 bases and J by 3 bases; unmatched bases: 8. CDR3 length: 15 residues. The germline gives CDR1 DFQATT, CDR2 SNEGSKA (reference sequence). CDR3 DNA: TGCAGTGCCTCCCCAGCGGGAGGATACACCGGGGAGCTGTTTTTT. Amino acids: CSASPAGGYTGELFF.

This clonotype occurred a few times. The chain joins TRBV3-1 to TRBJ1-1; no reliable D call. The CDR3 extends over 13 amino acids. The germline CDR1 and CDR2 sequences are LGHDT and YNNKEL (reference sequence). Trimming stripped 2 bases from V and 3 bases from J, with 7 bases between. As DNA, the CDR3 is TGTGCCAGCAGCCAACAGACCGACACTGAAGCTTTCTTT. This gives the protein CASSQQTDTEAFF.

This clonotype was observed many times. This chain joins TRBV20-1 and TRBJ2-1; D tentatively fits TRBD1 or TRBD2 (5 bases each). CDR1 is DFQATT and CDR2 is SNEGSKA in the germline V gene (reference sequence). The length of the CDR3 is 14 residues. CDR3 amino acids: CSTTAGASYNEQFF. DNA for the CDR3: TGCAGCACTACGGCCGGGGCCTCCTACAATGAGCAGTTCTTC.

This clonotype was seen a handful of times. The chain employs TRBV4-2 and TRBJ2-3, with 8 bases that match TRBD2. The germline V gene encodes CDR1 LGHNA and CDR2 YNFKEQ. The CDR3 contains 18 residues. V lost 1 base to trimming and J lost 4 bases; unmatched junction nucleotides: 13. Here the CDR3 reads CASSQVGIGGAEADTQYF. The CDR3 coding sequence is TGTGCCAGCAGCCAAGTCGGGATCGGGGGGGCCGAGGCAGATACGCAGTATTTT.

This clonotype came up a few times. The chain carries TRBV2 and TRBJ2-3, with TRBD2 matching 11 bases. The J segment lost 5 bases and the V segment lost 3 bases, leaving 4 bases of the junction unmatched. This CDR3 is 15 amino acids long. Per the germline V gene, CDR1 is SNHLY and CDR2 is FYNNEI. The CDR3 DNA follows: TGTGCCAGCAGTGATGCTAGCGGGGGGCTAGATACGCAGTATTTT. Translated, it gives CASSDASGGLDTQYF.

This clonotype appeared a few times. This chain joins TRBV4-2 and TRBJ2-7; D assignment may be TRBD1 or TRBD2 (5 bases each). Germline V gene sequence: CDR1 LGHNA, CDR2 YNFKEQ. This CDR3 is 13 amino acids long. Trimming removed 4 bases at V and 0 bases at J, with 7 bases between. In DNA, the CDR3 is TGTGCCAGCAGCCGAGGGGCCTCCTACGAGCAGTACGTC. The encoded protein is CASSRGASYEQYV.

The chain carries TRBV20-1 and TRBJ1-5, with TRBD1 identical over 7 bases. The CDR3 consists of 18 residues. Germline-derived CDR1 and CDR2 are DFQATT and SNEGSKA (reference sequence). V lost 0 bases and J lost 7; bases outside the gene matches: 18. CDR3 residues: CSARDKALLDRVRQPQHF. DNA of the CDR3: TGCAGTGCTAGAGATAAAGCCCTCCTTGACAGGGTAAGACAGCCCCAGCATTTT.

This clonotype appeared a few times. J is TRBJ1-4 and V is TRBV27, with D possibly TRBD1 on 6 matching bases. CDR1 is MNHEY and CDR2 is SMNVEV in the germline V gene (reference sequence). This CDR3 has 13 amino acids. With 4 bases removed from V and 8 bases from J, the gap between germline ends came to 11 bases. The CDR3 reads CASSYRVNEKLFF. CDR3 coding DNA: TGTGCCAGCAGTTACAGGGTAAACGAAAAACTGTTTTTT.

This clonotype was observed a handful of times. The rearrangement links TRBV9 to TRBJ2-1; maybe TRBD2 (6 bases). The germline CDR1 and CDR2 sequences are SGDLS and YYNGEE. Trimming removed 0 bases from V and 7 bases from J, with 14 bases in between. The CDR3 is made up of 15 amino acids. This CDR3 reads CASSVAGALGNEQFF. For the CDR3, the DNA is TGTGCCAGCAGCGTAGCGGGAGCTTTGGGGAATGAGCAGTTCTTC.

This clonotype was recorded a few times. V usage is TRBV5-1 and J usage is TRBJ2-3; D gene ambiguous. Germline V gene sequence: CDR1 SGHRS, CDR2 YFSETQ. CDR3 length: 14 amino acids. V lost 4 bases to trimming and J lost 1 base, with 10 bases between them. CDR3 bases: TGCGCCAGCAGCCCCGGACCTGGCACAGATACGCAGTATTTT. It codes for CASSPGPGTDTQYF. Complete variable domain (other parts from reference TRBV5-1 and TRBJ2-3): KAGVTQTPRYLIKTRGQQVTLSCSPISGHRSVSWYQQTPGQGLQFLFEYFSETQRNKGNFPGRFSGRQFSNSRSEMNVSTLELGDSALYLCASSPGPGTDTQYFGPGTRLTVL.

In its sample, this clonotype was seen a few times. The chain employs TRBV5-1 and TRBJ2-7, with a possible D match to TRBD2 (6 bases). There are 15 residues in the CDR3. V was clipped by 4 bases and J by 2 bases, with 16 bases between them. Germline lookup yields CDR1 SGHRS and CDR2 YFSETQ. The CDR3 loop reads CASSPSTSHPYEQYV. In DNA form, the CDR3 reads TGCGCCAGCAGCCCCTCTACTAGCCACCCCTACGAGCAGTACGTC.

With regard to this clonotype: This could be a read error, since a much larger clone is one nucleotide away. The V call is TRBV12-3 or TRBV12-4, the J call TRBJ2-1; TRBD2 matches 7 bases. The CDR3 is 16 residues long. The ends lost 5 bases at V and 9 bases at J; junction bases unmatched: 16. The CDR3 is CASSTTGGSGSTEQFF. The CDR3 DNA sequence: TGTGCCAGCAGTACGACGGGCGGGAGCGGATCCACTGAGCAGTTCTTC.

The genes are TRBV29-1 and TRBJ1-2; 8 bases map to TRBD1. Germline values: CDR1 SQVTM, CDR2 ANQGSEA. The ends lost 2 bases at V and 6 bases at J; junction bases unmatched: 2. The CDR3 sequence is 12 residues long. The CDR3 DNA sequence: TGCAGCGTTGAACCAGGGGGCAATGGCTACACCTTC. Translation: CSVEPGGNGYTF.

The V call is TRBV6-2 or TRBV6-3, the J call TRBJ1-2; possible D gene TRBD1, 6 bases. The CDR3 has 15 residues. Trimming took 6 bases from V and 2 from J, leaving 16 bases between them. Germline CDR1 reads MNHEY; CDR2 reads SVGEGT. CDR3 protein: CASSPRTGPNYGYTF. The CDR3 DNA is TGTGCCAGCAGCCCCCGCACAGGGCCCAACTATGGCTACACCTTC.

This clonotype showed up just a few times. J is TRBJ2-1 and V is TRBV3-1; 9 bases fit TRBD2. V trimming: 2 bases; J trimming: 6 bases; junction bases outside the gene matches: 5. The CDR3 runs 15 residues. CDR1 and CDR2 from the germline V gene are LGHDT and YNNKEL (reference sequence). The CDR3 here is CASSQLAGNINEQFF. DNA of the CDR3: TGTGCCAGCAGCCAACTAGCGGGAAACATCAATGAGCAGTTCTTC.

There are a few counts of this clonotype. The chain uses TRBV29-1 and TRBJ1-1; unclear D gene. The CDR3 covers 13 residues. The V gene's germline CDR1 is SQVTM and CDR2 ANQGSEA. Trimming took 4 bases from V and 1 from J, leaving 10 bases between them. The CDR3 bases are TGCAGCGTTGTGGAACATCGGAACACTGAAGCTTTCTTT. Protein product: CSVVEHRNTEAFF.

This CDR3 reads CSARFTSGVGDTQYF. CDR3 sequence (DNA): TGCAGTGCTAGATTTACTAGCGGGGTTGGGGATACGCAGTATTTT. V gene TRBV20-1 combines with J gene TRBJ2-3; 10 bases align to TRBD2. This CDR3 has 15 amino acids. V lost 2 bases, J lost 6 bases, and 8 bases stayed unmatched. The germline V gene encodes CDR1 DFQATT and CDR2 SNEGSKA (reference sequence).

This clonotype has just a few counts. The chain employs TRBV7-8 and TRBJ2-3; 9 bases match TRBD1. Germline values: CDR1 SGHVS, CDR2 FQNEAQ. The CDR3 runs to 15 residues. Trimming took 5 bases from V and 3 from J; bases not matched to a gene: 6. For the CDR3, the DNA is TGTGCCAGCAGCCAGGACAGGGGTGGTACAGATACGCAGTATTTT. Amino acid sequence: CASSQDRGGTDTQYF. The full variable domain, with the rest looked up from reference TRBV7-8 and TRBJ2-3, is GAGVSQSPRYKVAKRGQDVALRCDPISGHVSLFWYQQALGQGPEFLTYFQNEAQLDKSGLPSDRFFAERPEGSVSTLKIQRTQQEDSAVYLCASSQDRGGTDTQYFGPGTRLTVL.

The chain has TRBV18 and TRBJ2-3; weak D call: TRBD2 (5 bases). The V gene's germline CDR1 is KGHSH and CDR2 LQKENI. V gave up 2 bases and J gave up 0 bases, with 9 bases separating them. The CDR3 covers 15 residues. The CDR3 nucleotides are TGTGCCAGCTCACCAGCGGGCCGAAGCACAGATACGCAGTATTTT. Protein: CASSPAGRSTDTQYF.

This clonotype was counted a single time. This sequence joins TRBV6-1 and TRBJ2-2; 9 bases map to TRBD1. Trimming took 6 bases from V and 7 from J; bases not matched to a gene: 6. The CDR3 has 14 amino acids. The germline gives CDR1 MNHNS, CDR2 SASEGT. CDR3 coding DNA: TGTGCCAGCAGGGTACAGGGGGCTGGCGGGGAGCTGTTTTTT. Protein: CASRVQGAGGELFF.

The sample holds many counts of this clonotype. V and J are TRBV20-1 and TRBJ2-5; no firm D call. The CDR3 has 13 amino acids. The germline V gene has CDR1 DFQATT and CDR2 SNEGSKA (reference sequence). The CDR3: CTPLGTPEETQYF. The CDR3, as DNA: TGCACTCCTCTTGGAACCCCCGAGGAGACCCAGTACTTC.

This clonotype was seen a handful of times. J is TRBJ2-3 and V is TRBV5-1, with 8 bases identical to TRBD2. V trimming: 4 bases; J trimming: 2 bases; junction bases outside the gene matches: 3. CDR1 is SGHRS and CDR2 is YFSETQ in the germline V gene. There are 14 residues in the CDR3. CDR3 in DNA: TGCGCCAGCAGCCCGGGACTAGACACAGATACGCAGTATTTT. The encoded protein is CASSPGLDTDTQYF. Supplemented by reference TRBV5-1 and TRBJ2-3, the full variable domain reads KAGVTQTPRYLIKTRGQQVTLSCSPISGHRSVSWYQQTPGQGLQFLFEYFSETQRNKGNFPGRFSGRQFSNSRSEMNVSTLELGDSALYLCASSPGLDTDTQYFGPGTRLTVL.

The rearrangement joins TRBV16 to TRBJ2-3; D remains unclear. Trimming took 0 bases from V and 4 from J, leaving 8 bases between them. The CDR3 has 14 residues. CDR1 and CDR2 from the germline V gene are KGHSY and FQNENV. DNA of the CDR3: TGTGCCAGCAGCCAATCTGGGCCGGCAGATACGCAGTATTTT. Protein product: CASSQSGPADTQYF.

The chain couples TRBV5-1 to TRBJ1-1, with D uncertain. Germline CDR1 and CDR2: SGHRS and YFSETQ. The CDR3 extends over 15 amino acids. The germline V and J ends were trimmed by 1 base and 2 bases, with 12 bases remaining between them. CDR3 region: CASSLQAVVNTEAFF. The CDR3 DNA is TGCGCCAGCAGCTTGCAGGCAGTAGTCAACACTGAAGCTTTCTTT.

CDR3 sequence: CSAASGQAFYGYTF. CDR3 nucleotides: TGCAGTGCTGCCTCGGGGCAGGCTTTCTATGGCTACACCTTC. The chain links TRBV20-1 to TRBJ1-2; the D gene is possibly TRBD1 (5 bases). CDR3 length: 14 amino acids. Germline values: CDR1 DFQATT, CDR2 SNEGSKA (reference sequence). The V end lost 5 bases, the J end lost 4 bases, and 17 bases lay between the germline ends.

Regarding this clonotype: It may be a read error: a sequence one base away is much more abundant. This chain joins TRBV4-1 and TRBJ1-4; D possibly corresponds to TRBD1 (5 bases). The CDR3 covers 15 residues. Germline V gives CDR1 MGHRA, CDR2 YSYEKL. CDR3 nucleotides: TGCGACAGCAGCCAACTAGGGGCGTTAGGTGAAAAACTGTTTTTT. The encoded protein is CDSSQLGALGEKLFF.

This clonotype was recorded a few times. The chain couples TRBV12-3 or TRBV12-4 to TRBJ1-4, with 11 bases matching TRBD1. With 5 bases clipped from V and 6 bases from J, the junction kept 5 bases outside the gene matches. CDR3 length equals 15 residues. The CDR3 DNA reads as TGTGCCAGCAGTCCCAGGACAGGGGGCGATGAAAAACTGTTTTTT. Its translation is CASSPRTGGDEKLFF.

The chain couples TRBV12-3 or TRBV12-4 to TRBJ2-2, with D perhaps matching TRBD1 (6 bases). The V and J ends lost 4 bases and 7 bases respectively, with 13 bases between them. The CDR3 consists of 14 residues. The DNA of the CDR3 is TGTGCCAGCAGTTACCCACAGGGTATCGGGGAGCTGTTTTTT. Residues: CASSYPQGIGELFF.

This CDR3 is CASSALAGVKAGELFF. The CDR3 region has the DNA TGTGCCAGCAGCGCATTAGCGGGAGTGAAGGCCGGGGAGCTGTTTTTT. The rearrangement links TRBV7-3 to TRBJ2-2; 9 bases align to TRBD2. Germline assignment: CDR1 SGHTA and CDR2 FQGTGA. Trimming cost V 5 bases and J 6 bases; bases outside gene matches: 10. The CDR3 is made up of 16 amino acids.